These 10 T cell receptor beta chains share one sample of origin, sequenced in a study of blood T cell repertoires in COVID-19. TCRdb's copy holds only in-frame clones and misses some; the assay was immunoSEQ multiplex PCR. The top ten hold less than 0.95% of the sample, which has 350,000 to 500,000 clones, approximately 90% seen once. The specimen sequenced was peripheral blood. These TCRs come from a man between 18 and 29 years old with COVID-19, enrolled during active disease.

This chain links TRBV27 with TRBJ2-1; 7 bases are shared with TRBD2. Germline V gene data show CDR1 as MNHEY and CDR2 as SMNVEV (reference sequence). The CDR3 loop spans 14 amino acids. J was trimmed by 9 bases and V by 4 bases; bases with no gene match: 9. CDR3 sequence: CASSSGLLAFEQFF. In DNA, the CDR3 is TGTGCCAGCAGTTCAGGGTTACTAGCGTTTGAGCAGTTCTTC.

V gene TRBV7-9 combines with J gene TRBJ2-1, with 9 positions matching TRBD2. The CDR3 covers 14 residues. V was clipped by 5 bases and J by 10 bases; unmatched bases: 9. The germline gives CDR1 SEHNR, CDR2 FQNEAQ (reference sequence). CDR3 coding DNA: TGTGCCAGCAGCCCGCCGGGACTAGCAAGCGAGCAGTTCTTC. Protein: CASSPPGLASEQFF. Using reference TRBV7-9 and TRBJ2-1 for the parts outside the CDR3, the full variable domain is DTGVSQNPRHKITKRGQNVTFRCDPISEHNRLYWYRQTLGQGPEFLTYFQNEAQLEKSRLLSDRFSAERPKGSFSTLEIQRTEQGDSAMYLCASSPPGLASEQFFGPGTRLTVL.

The J gene is TRBJ2-7, the V gene TRBV6-5, with 9 bases that match TRBD1. The J segment lost 6 bases and the V segment lost 2 bases, leaving 5 bases of the junction unmatched. This CDR3 is 14 amino acids long. CDR1 is MNHEY and CDR2 is SVGAGI in the germline V gene. The CDR3 is CASSYQGQGGEQYF. CDR3 sequence (DNA): TGTGCCAGCAGTTACCAGGGACAGGGCGGCGAGCAGTACTTC.

The chain carries TRBV10-2 and TRBJ1-2, with 7 positions matching TRBD1. This CDR3 contains 16 residues. V gave up 2 bases and J gave up 2 bases; unmatched junction bases: 8. CDR1 is WSHSY and CDR2 is SAAADI in the germline V gene. The CDR3 DNA sequence: TGCGCCAGCAGTGAGACGAACAGGGGCCTAAACTATGGCTACACCTTC. Residues: CASSETNRGLNYGYTF.

This clone has more than one count but fewer than ten. The V gene is TRBV25-1, the J gene TRBJ2-7; tentatively, D is TRBD1 (6 bases). V dropped 2 bases and J dropped 5 bases, with 13 bases sitting between them. This CDR3 has 14 amino acids. Germline V gene data show CDR1 as MGHDK and CDR2 as SYGVNS. The CDR3 protein is CASSEVGWGHEQYF. Here the CDR3 DNA reads TGTGCCAGCAGTGAAGTAGGTTGGGGGCACGAGCAGTACTTC.

The CDR3 region is CASSYRDRGRRELFF. Written as DNA, the CDR3 is TGTGCCAGCAGTTACCGGGACAGGGGGCGCCGGGAGCTGTTTTTT. This rearrangement joins TRBV6-5 to TRBJ2-2, with TRBD1 identical over 12 bases. This CDR3 comprises 15 residues. Trimming took 2 bases from V and 9 from J; bases not matched to a gene: 4. CDR1 MNHEY and CDR2 SVGAGI come from the germline V gene.

The genes are TRBV10-1 and TRBJ1-1; D not certain. V lost 2 bases and J 2 bases, leaving 6 bases between the germline ends. Germline V CDR1 and CDR2: WNHNN, SYGVQD (reference sequence). This CDR3 spans 13 amino acids. CDR3 residues: CASSEGQNTEAFF. CDR3 in DNA: TGCGCCAGCAGTGAGGGGCAAAACACTGAAGCTTTCTTT.

The chain joins TRBV6-6 to TRBJ1-3, with D possibly TRBD1 on 6 matching bases. Trimming removed 5 bases from V and 2 bases from J, with 10 bases in between. This CDR3 is built from 14 residues. From germline, CDR1 is MNHNY and CDR2 SVGAGI (reference sequence). CDR3 in DNA: TGTGCCAGCAGTCAACAGGGCCCTGGAAACACCATATATTTT. This codes for CASSQQGPGNTIYF.

In DNA, the CDR3 is TGTGCCAGCAGCCCCAACTCCGCCACAGATACGCAGTATTTT. Amino acids: CASSPNSATDTQYF. The V call is TRBV9, the J call TRBJ2-3; unclear D gene. This CDR3 spans 14 amino acids. Trimming removed 4 bases from V and 2 bases from J, with 11 bases in between. CDR1 is SGDLS and CDR2 is YYNGEE in the germline V gene.

The J gene is TRBJ2-6, the V gene TRBV29-1, with D unclear. The CDR3 is 13 residues long. In germline, CDR1 is SQVTM, CDR2 ANQGSEA. The germline V and J ends were trimmed by 7 bases and 1 base, with 8 bases remaining between them. The CDR3 DNA reads TGCAGCGCTGACATTTCTGGGGCCAACGTCCTGACTTTC. Translated: CSADISGANVLTF. The entire variable domain, with the rest obtained from reference TRBV29-1 and TRBJ2-6, is as follows: SAVISQKPSRDICQRGTSLTIQCQVDSQVTMMFWYRQQPGQSLTLIATANQGSEATYESGFVIDKFPISRPNLTFSTLTVSNMSPEDSSIYLCSADISGANVLTFGAGSRLTVL.